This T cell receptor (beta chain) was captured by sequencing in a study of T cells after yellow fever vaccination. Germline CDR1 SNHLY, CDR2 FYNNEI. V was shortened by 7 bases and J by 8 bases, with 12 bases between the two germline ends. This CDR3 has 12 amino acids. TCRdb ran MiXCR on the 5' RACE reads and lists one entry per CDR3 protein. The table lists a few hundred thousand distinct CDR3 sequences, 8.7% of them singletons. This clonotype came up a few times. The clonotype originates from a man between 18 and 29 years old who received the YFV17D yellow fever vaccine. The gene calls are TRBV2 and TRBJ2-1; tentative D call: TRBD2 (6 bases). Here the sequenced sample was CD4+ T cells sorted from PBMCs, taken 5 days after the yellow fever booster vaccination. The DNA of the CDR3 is TGTGCCAGCAAAGAAGCGGGCGATGAGCAGTTCTTC. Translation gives CASKEAGDEQFF.